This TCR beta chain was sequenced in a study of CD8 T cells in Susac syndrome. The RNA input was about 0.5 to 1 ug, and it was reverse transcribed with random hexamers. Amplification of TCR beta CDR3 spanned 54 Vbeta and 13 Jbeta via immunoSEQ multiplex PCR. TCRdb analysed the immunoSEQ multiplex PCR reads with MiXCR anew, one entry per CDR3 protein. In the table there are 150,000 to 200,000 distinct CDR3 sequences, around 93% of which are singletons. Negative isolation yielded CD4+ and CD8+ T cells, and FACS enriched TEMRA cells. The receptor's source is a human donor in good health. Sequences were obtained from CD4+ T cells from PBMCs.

CDR3 sequence reads: CASSPLVASSTDTQYF. The CDR3 DNA sequence: TGTGCCAGCTCACCACTGGTTGCCTCGAGCACAGATACGCAGTATTTT. The chain links TRBV18 to TRBJ2-3; D gene uncertain. Trimming shortened V by 1 base and J by 0 bases, and 11 bases separated the two germline ends. Germline CDR1 KGHSH, CDR2 LQKENI. This CDR3 has 16 amino acids.